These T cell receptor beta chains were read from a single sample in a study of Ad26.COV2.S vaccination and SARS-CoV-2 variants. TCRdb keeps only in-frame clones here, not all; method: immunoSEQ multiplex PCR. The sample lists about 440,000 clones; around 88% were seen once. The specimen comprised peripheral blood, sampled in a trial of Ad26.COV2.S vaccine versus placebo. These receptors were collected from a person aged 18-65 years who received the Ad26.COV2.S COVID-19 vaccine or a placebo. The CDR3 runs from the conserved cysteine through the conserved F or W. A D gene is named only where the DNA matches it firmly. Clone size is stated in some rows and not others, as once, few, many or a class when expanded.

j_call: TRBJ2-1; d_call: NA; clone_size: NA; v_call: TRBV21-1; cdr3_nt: TGTGCCAGGATCCACGACAGGCTAGATGAGCAGTTCTTC; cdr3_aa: CARIHDRLDEQFF
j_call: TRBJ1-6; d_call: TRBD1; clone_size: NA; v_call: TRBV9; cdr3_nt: TGTGCCAGCAGCGCCGGGACAGGTGGGAATTCACCCCTCCACTTT; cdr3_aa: CASSAGTGGNSPLHF
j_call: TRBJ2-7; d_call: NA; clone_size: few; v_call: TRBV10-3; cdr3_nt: TGTGCCATCAGGACCAATTCCGGGACCGAGAGCTCCTACGAGCAGTACTTC; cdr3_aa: CAIRTNSGTESSYEQYF
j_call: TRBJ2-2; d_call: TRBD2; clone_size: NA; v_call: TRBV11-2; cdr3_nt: TGTGCCAGCAGCCTAGGGACTAGCAGAACCGGGGAGCTGTTTTTT; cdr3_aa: CASSLGTSRTGELFF
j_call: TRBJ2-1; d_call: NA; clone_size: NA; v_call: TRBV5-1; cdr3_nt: TGCGCCAGCAGCCAAGTGAGCACCGGTGAGCAGTTCTTC; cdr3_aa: CASSQVSTGEQFF
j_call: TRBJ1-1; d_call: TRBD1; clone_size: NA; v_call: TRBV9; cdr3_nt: TGTGCCAGCAGCGTAGCGGAAACAGGGGCGCTGAACACTGAAGCTTTCTTT; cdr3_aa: CASSVAETGALNTEAFF
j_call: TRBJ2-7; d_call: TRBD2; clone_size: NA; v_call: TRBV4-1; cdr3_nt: TGCGCCAGCAGCCATTTTACTAGCGGCTCCTACGAGCAGTACTTC; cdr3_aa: CASSHFTSGSYEQYF
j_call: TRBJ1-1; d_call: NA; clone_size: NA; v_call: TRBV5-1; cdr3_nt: TGCGCCAGCAGCTTGGCCGTAGATAGAGAGGCTTTCTTT; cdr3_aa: CASSLAVDREAFF
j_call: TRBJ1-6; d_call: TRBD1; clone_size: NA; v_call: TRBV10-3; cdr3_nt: TGTGCCATCAGGGGCCAACTCTCACAGGGGACTTTGCCACCCCTCCACTTT; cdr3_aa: CAIRGQLSQGTLPPLHF
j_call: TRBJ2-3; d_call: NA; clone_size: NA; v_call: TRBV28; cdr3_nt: TGTGCCAGCAGTTTAGGGTTGGCAGATACGCAGTATTTT; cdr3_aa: CASSLGLADTQYF